The rows below give T cell receptor beta chains drawn from one sample of a study of blood T cell repertoires in COVID-19. TCRdb keeps only in-frame clones here, not all; method: immunoSEQ multiplex PCR. The sample shows approximately 200,000 clones, about 80% of them seen only once. The sequenced sample consisted of peripheral blood. These receptors were taken from a human donor with acute or convalescent COVID-19. The donor label of this sample is uncertain. Each CDR3 is given with its conserved first and last residue. D genes are given only for firm matches. The listing skips clone size in some rows; elsewhere it reads once, few, many or a size class.

J gene: TRBJ2-2
clone size: -
CDR3 length: 16
D gene: -
V gene: TRBV11-2
CDR3 DNA: TGTGCCAGCAGCTTAGAGGCAGGATTGTACACCGGGGAGCTGTTTTTT
CDR3 protein: CASSLEAGLYTGELFF

J gene: TRBJ2-7
clone size: once
CDR3 length: 14
D gene: -
V gene: TRBV7-8
CDR3 DNA: TGTGCCAGCAGCCGATATACAGGGAGCGACGAGCAGTACTTC
CDR3 protein: CASSRYTGSDEQYF

J gene: TRBJ2-1
clone size: few
CDR3 length: 13
D gene: -
V gene: TRBV5-1
CDR3 DNA: TGCGCCAGCAAAGGGAGCTCCTACAATGAGCAGTTCTTC
CDR3 protein: CASKGSSYNEQFF

J gene: TRBJ2-1
clone size: -
CDR3 length: 14
D gene: TRBD2
V gene: TRBV11-2
CDR3 DNA: TGTGCCAGCAGCTCCCCACCGGGACTAAATGAGCAGTTCTTC
CDR3 protein: CASSSPPGLNEQFF

J gene: TRBJ1-2
clone size: -
CDR3 length: 13
D gene: -
V gene: TRBV4-2
CDR3 DNA: TGTGCCAGCAGCCGGCCGGTAGACTTTGGCTACACCTTC
CDR3 protein: CASSRPVDFGYTF

J gene: TRBJ1-5
clone size: -
CDR3 length: 15
D gene: TRBD1
V gene: TRBV3-1/TRBV3-2
CDR3 DNA: TGTGCCAGCAGCCGGACGGGACAGGGAGAACAGCCCCAGCATTTT
CDR3 protein: CASSRTGQGEQPQHF

J gene: TRBJ1-2
clone size: -
CDR3 length: 14
D gene: -
V gene: TRBV10-2
CDR3 DNA: TGCGCCAGCAGTGCGGAAGGGGCTCCATATGGCTACACCTTC
CDR3 protein: CASSAEGAPYGYTF

J gene: TRBJ2-2
clone size: -
CDR3 length: 15
D gene: -
V gene: TRBV18
CDR3 DNA: TGTGCCAGCTCACTCCCTAAGACAGCCGCCGGGGAGCTGTTTTTT
CDR3 protein: CASSLPKTAAGELFF

J gene: TRBJ1-4
clone size: -
CDR3 length: 15
D gene: TRBD1
V gene: TRBV7-2
CDR3 DNA: TGTGCCAGCAGCTTTGGACAGGGGGGAGGTGAAAAACTGTTTTTT
CDR3 protein: CASSFGQGGGEKLFF

J gene: TRBJ1-5
clone size: -
CDR3 length: 17
D gene: -
V gene: TRBV5-6
CDR3 DNA: TGTGCCAGCAGCCAAGGCCTGGCAGGGAAGGGCAATCAGCCCCAGCATTTT
CDR3 protein: CASSQGLAGKGNQPQHF

J gene: TRBJ1-2
clone size: -
CDR3 length: 12
D gene: -
V gene: TRBV12-3/TRBV12-4
CDR3 DNA: TGTGCCAGCAGTTTGGGGGGGCTTGGCTACACCTTC
CDR3 protein: CASSLGGLGYTF

J gene: TRBJ2-3
clone size: -
CDR3 length: 16
D gene: -
V gene: TRBV9
CDR3 DNA: TGTGCCAGCAGCCCCCGGGTGGCCCCAGGCACAGATACGCAGTATTTT
CDR3 protein: CASSPRVAPGTDTQYF

J gene: TRBJ2-1
clone size: once
CDR3 length: 14
D gene: -
V gene: TRBV5-1
CDR3 DNA: TGCGCCAGCAGCTCAAACCCTAGAGGCAATGAGCAGTTCTTC
CDR3 protein: CASSSNPRGNEQFF

J gene: TRBJ1-2
clone size: -
CDR3 length: 13
D gene: TRBD1
V gene: TRBV11-2
CDR3 DNA: TGTGCCAGCAGCTCCGACAGGGTCTATGGCTACACCTTC
CDR3 protein: CASSSDRVYGYTF

J gene: TRBJ1-3
clone size: -
CDR3 length: 14
D gene: -
V gene: TRBV6-5
CDR3 DNA: TGTGCCAGCAGTCGAACAGGTCTGGGAAACACCATATATTTT
CDR3 protein: CASSRTGLGNTIYF

J gene: TRBJ2-7
clone size: once
CDR3 length: 15
D gene: -
V gene: TRBV18
CDR3 DNA: TGTGCCAGCTCACCAATTGAGGCTAGTAGCTACGAGCAGTACTTC
CDR3 protein: CASSPIEASSYEQYF

J gene: TRBJ2-5
clone size: -
CDR3 length: 13
D gene: -
V gene: TRBV5-4
CDR3 DNA: TGTGCCAGCGGGCAGTACTCCCAAGAGACCCAGTACTTC
CDR3 protein: CASGQYSQETQYF

J gene: TRBJ1-4
clone size: -
CDR3 length: 14
D gene: -
V gene: TRBV30
CDR3 DNA: TGTGCCTGGGGGACTTTGGCGCACAATGAAAAACTGTTTTTT
CDR3 protein: CAWGTLAHNEKLFF

J gene: TRBJ2-5
clone size: -
CDR3 length: 15
D gene: -
V gene: TRBV7-3
CDR3 DNA: TGTGCCAGCAGCTTAAACCCAGGCCTCCGAGAGACCCAGTACTTC
CDR3 protein: CASSLNPGLRETQYF

J gene: TRBJ1-1
clone size: -
CDR3 length: 17
D gene: TRBD1
V gene: TRBV5-6
CDR3 DNA: TGTGCCAGCAGCTTGGGGGCGGGACAGGCGATGAACACTGAAGCTTTCTTT
CDR3 protein: CASSLGAGQAMNTEAFF

J gene: TRBJ2-2
clone size: -
CDR3 length: 14
D gene: TRBD1
V gene: TRBV7-9
CDR3 DNA: TGTGCCAGCAGCGTGGGACAGGGGATCGGGGAGCTGTTTTTT
CDR3 protein: CASSVGQGIGELFF

J gene: TRBJ2-5
clone size: once
CDR3 length: 15
D gene: -
V gene: TRBV30
CDR3 DNA: TGTGCCTGGACTCGGGGGACGAACCTACAAGAGACCCAGTACTTC
CDR3 protein: CAWTRGTNLQETQYF

J gene: TRBJ1-2
clone size: -
CDR3 length: 14
D gene: TRBD1
V gene: TRBV19
CDR3 DNA: TGTGCCAGTAAAAGCGGGACAGGGGGTCATGGCTACACCTTC
CDR3 protein: CASKSGTGGHGYTF

J gene: TRBJ2-7
clone size: -
CDR3 length: 13
D gene: -
V gene: TRBV6-6
CDR3 DNA: TGTGCCAGCAGCTTAGGGGCAGGCTACGAGCAGTACTTC
CDR3 protein: CASSLGAGYEQYF

J gene: TRBJ2-3
clone size: -
CDR3 length: 11
D gene: -
V gene: TRBV20-1
CDR3 DNA: TGCAGTGCTAGGACTAGTCATACGCAGTATTTT
CDR3 protein: CSARTSHTQYF

J gene: TRBJ2-5
clone size: -
CDR3 length: 14
D gene: TRBD1
V gene: TRBV10-3
CDR3 DNA: TGTGCCATCAGGAGTGGACAGGGCCAAGAGACCCAGTACTTC
CDR3 protein: CAIRSGQGQETQYF

J gene: TRBJ2-2
clone size: -
CDR3 length: 17
D gene: TRBD1
V gene: TRBV27
CDR3 DNA: TGTGCCAGCACTCTACGAGGGACAGATTTATTCATGGGGGAGCTGTTTTTT
CDR3 protein: CASTLRGTDLFMGELFF

J gene: TRBJ1-1
clone size: -
CDR3 length: 15
D gene: -
V gene: TRBV4-2
CDR3 DNA: TGTGCCAGCAGCCAGGGAGACAGGAGGAACACTGAAGCTTTCTTT
CDR3 protein: CASSQGDRRNTEAFF

J gene: TRBJ2-6
clone size: -
CDR3 length: 18
D gene: -
V gene: TRBV7-2
CDR3 DNA: TGTGCCAGCAGCAGGGATACAGGGCTTTTCTCTGGGGCCAACGTCCTGACTTTC
CDR3 protein: CASSRDTGLFSGANVLTF

J gene: TRBJ1-5
clone size: -
CDR3 length: 14
D gene: -
V gene: TRBV28
CDR3 DNA: TGTGCCAGCAGTTTACGGGGTCTAGTCCAGCCCCAGCATTTT
CDR3 protein: CASSLRGLVQPQHF

J gene: TRBJ2-7
clone size: -
CDR3 length: 15
D gene: TRBD2
V gene: TRBV6-5
CDR3 DNA: TGTGCCAGCAGAATAGCGGGGACACCGACCTACGAGCAGTACTTC
CDR3 protein: CASRIAGTPTYEQYF

J gene: TRBJ2-2
clone size: -
CDR3 length: 13
D gene: -
V gene: TRBV7-8
CDR3 DNA: TGTGCCAGCAGCTTAGATCGGACCGGGGAGCTGTTTTTT
CDR3 protein: CASSLDRTGELFF

J gene: TRBJ1-1
clone size: -
CDR3 length: 14
D gene: -
V gene: TRBV5-4
CDR3 DNA: TGTGCCAGCAGCGCAGACAGCATGAACACTGAAGCTTTCTTT
CDR3 protein: CASSADSMNTEAFF

J gene: TRBJ1-5
clone size: -
CDR3 length: 15
D gene: -
V gene: TRBV2
CDR3 DNA: TGTGCCAGCGTTGAGCAGGGCGTTAGCAATCAGCCCCAGCATTTT
CDR3 protein: CASVEQGVSNQPQHF

J gene: TRBJ2-7
clone size: few
CDR3 length: 14
D gene: -
V gene: TRBV11-3
CDR3 DNA: TGTGCCAGCAGCTTGGGAGGACGTCCCTACGAGCAGTACTTC
CDR3 protein: CASSLGGRPYEQYF

J gene: TRBJ2-1
clone size: -
CDR3 length: 16
D gene: TRBD2
V gene: TRBV11-2
CDR3 DNA: TGTGCCAGCAGCCGGACTAGCGGTGGATTGGGGAATGAGCAGTTCTTC
CDR3 protein: CASSRTSGGLGNEQFF

J gene: TRBJ1-1
clone size: -
CDR3 length: 15
D gene: -
V gene: TRBV5-1
CDR3 DNA: TGCGCCAGCAGCTTAGAGGGTTCCATGAACACTGAAGCTTTCTTT
CDR3 protein: CASSLEGSMNTEAFF

J gene: TRBJ1-1
clone size: -
CDR3 length: 13
D gene: -
V gene: TRBV28
CDR3 DNA: TGTGCCAGCAGTTTATCGGGGGGAGCTGAAGCTTTCTTT
CDR3 protein: CASSLSGGAEAFF

J gene: TRBJ2-3
clone size: once
CDR3 length: 15
D gene: TRBD2
V gene: TRBV6-2/TRBV6-3
CDR3 DNA: TGTGCCAGCAGTCAGACTAGCGGGAGGACAGATACGCAGTATTTT
CDR3 protein: CASSQTSGRTDTQYF

J gene: TRBJ2-7
clone size: once
CDR3 length: 13
D gene: -
V gene: TRBV30
CDR3 DNA: TGTGCCTGGAGTTCCGAGGTCCTTGGAGAGCAGTACTTC
CDR3 protein: CAWSSEVLGEQYF

J gene: TRBJ1-5
clone size: -
CDR3 length: 11
D gene: TRBD1
V gene: TRBV20-1
CDR3 DNA: TGCAGTGCTGGGACAGGGGTTGGTAGGCATTTT
CDR3 protein: CSAGTGVGRHF

J gene: TRBJ2-5
clone size: -
CDR3 length: 14
D gene: -
V gene: TRBV5-5
CDR3 DNA: TGTGCCAGCAGCTTGGTGGGCAGGCGAGAGACCCAGTACTTC
CDR3 protein: CASSLVGRRETQYF

J gene: TRBJ2-3
clone size: -
CDR3 length: 16
D gene: TRBD2
V gene: TRBV5-8
CDR3 DNA: TGTGCCAGCAGTTTCACTAGCGGGGCTCGCACAGATACGCAGTATTTT
CDR3 protein: CASSFTSGARTDTQYF

J gene: TRBJ2-7
clone size: -
CDR3 length: 13
D gene: TRBD2
V gene: TRBV5-5
CDR3 DNA: TGTGCCAGCAAGAAGCGGGAGACCAACGAGCAGTACTTC
CDR3 protein: CASKKRETNEQYF

J gene: TRBJ1-2
clone size: -
CDR3 length: 14
D gene: -
V gene: TRBV21-1
CDR3 DNA: TGTGCCAGCAGCAGGCCCGACAGCAACTATGGCTACACCTTC
CDR3 protein: CASSRPDSNYGYTF

J gene: TRBJ1-1
clone size: -
CDR3 length: 12
D gene: -
V gene: TRBV7-8
CDR3 DNA: TGTGCCAGCAGCCGAAGGGAGGGGAGTGCTTTCTTT
CDR3 protein: CASSRREGSAFF

J gene: TRBJ1-6
clone size: -
CDR3 length: 13
D gene: -
V gene: TRBV12-3/TRBV12-4
CDR3 DNA: TGTGCCAGCAGGTTAAGGACGGGGACACCCCTCCACTTT
CDR3 protein: CASRLRTGTPLHF

J gene: TRBJ1-6
clone size: once
CDR3 length: 13
D gene: -
V gene: TRBV6-5
CDR3 DNA: TGTGCCGGAGGGAGCTCCTATAATTCACCCCTCCACTTT
CDR3 protein: CAGGSSYNSPLHF

J gene: TRBJ2-5
clone size: -
CDR3 length: 15
D gene: TRBD1
V gene: TRBV18
CDR3 DNA: TGTGCCAGCTCACGGGGGACAGGGGGCGCGGAGACCCAGTACTTC
CDR3 protein: CASSRGTGGAETQYF

J gene: TRBJ2-7
clone size: -
CDR3 length: 15
D gene: TRBD2
V gene: TRBV4-1
CDR3 DNA: TGCGCCAGCAGCCCCGTAGGACTAGCGGGAGGCGAGCAGTACTTC
CDR3 protein: CASSPVGLAGGEQYF

J gene: TRBJ1-1
clone size: -
CDR3 length: 16
D gene: TRBD1
V gene: TRBV7-6
CDR3 DNA: TGTGCCAGCAGCTCGTCTCCGACAGGGGAGGGCACTGAAGCTTTCTTT
CDR3 protein: CASSSSPTGEGTEAFF

J gene: TRBJ2-1
clone size: -
CDR3 length: 20
D gene: TRBD2
V gene: TRBV3-1/TRBV3-2
CDR3 DNA: TGTGCCAGCAGCCAAGACGGACTAGCGGGAGGGCCGAGCGCCTACAATGAGCAGTTCTTC
CDR3 protein: CASSQDGLAGGPSAYNEQFF

J gene: TRBJ2-1
clone size: -
CDR3 length: 14
D gene: TRBD2
V gene: TRBV5-1
CDR3 DNA: TGCGCCAGCAGCCGGACTAGCGACTACAATGAGCAGTTCTTC
CDR3 protein: CASSRTSDYNEQFF

J gene: TRBJ2-3
clone size: -
CDR3 length: 15
D gene: TRBD1
V gene: TRBV19
CDR3 DNA: TGTGCCAGTAGTGGCAGGGGGCGAGGTACAGATACGCAGTATTTT
CDR3 protein: CASSGRGRGTDTQYF

J gene: TRBJ1-5
clone size: -
CDR3 length: 16
D gene: -
V gene: TRBV6-2/TRBV6-3
CDR3 DNA: TGTGCCAGCAGTTATCGGACAGCCATTGGCAATCAGCCCCAGCATTTT
CDR3 protein: CASSYRTAIGNQPQHF

J gene: TRBJ1-4
clone size: -
CDR3 length: 15
D gene: TRBD1
V gene: TRBV6-5
CDR3 DNA: TGTGCCAGCAGTTACGGGACAGGGGGAAATGAAAAACTGTTTTTT
CDR3 protein: CASSYGTGGNEKLFF

J gene: TRBJ2-1
clone size: -
CDR3 length: 15
D gene: TRBD2
V gene: TRBV6-5
CDR3 DNA: TGTGCCAGCAGTTCACTAGCGCCCTCCTACAATGAGCAGTTCTTC
CDR3 protein: CASSSLAPSYNEQFF